Below are 18 T cell receptor beta chains sequenced from a single sample in a study of post-analysis software for immune sequencing data (dated by TCRdb to the mid-2010s). The study at large found these results: Patients showed significantly higher frequencies than controls for five TRBV segments, among them TRBV5-6, TRBV5-1 and TRBV20-1.

No antigens are known for them. The library came from PCR. The sequencer was an Illumina HiSeq 2500. Unique molecular identifiers were incorporated into TCR beta cDNA libraries to reduce PCR and sequencing biases. TCRdb reprocessed the public reads (quality trimming at Q25 with fastp, clone calling with MiXCR) and kept in-frame beta chains. Each entry is one CDR3 protein sequence, shown with its most common DNA and genes. In this sample the table shows hundreds of thousands of distinct CDR3 sequences, 30% of which occur a single time. Of the sample, about 0.5% falls within the top ten clones. Sample: blood. The receptors come from a girl aged 5-17 years with multiple sclerosis.

This clonotype has more than one count but fewer than ten. The genes are TRBV5-8 and TRBJ2-5; D is uncertain. The V end lost 0 bases, the J end lost 1 base, and 10 bases lay between the germline ends. This CDR3 is 15 amino acids long. Germline CDR1 SGHTS, CDR2 YDEGEE. CDR3 sequence: CASSLEPATQETQYF. The CDR3 DNA sequence: TGTGCCAGCAGCTTGGAGCCAGCCACCCAAGAGACCCAGTACTTC.

This clonotype turned up a few times. The V and J genes are TRBV6-5 and TRBJ2-5; possible D gene TRBD2, 5 bases. The CDR3 runs to 11 residues. V was shortened by 0 bases and J by 10 bases, with 6 bases between the two germline ends. Looked up from germline, CDR1 is MNHEY and CDR2 is SVGAGI. The CDR3 DNA follows: TGTGCCAGCAGTTACTCGGGGAGCCAGTACTTC. As protein: CASSYSGSQYF.

Note on this clonotype: One end of the junction fails to match germline, which may point to a read error. The chain uses TRBV29-1 and TRBJ1-2; 7 bases are shared with TRBD1. CDR3 size: 15 residues. Germline CDR1 is SQVTM and CDR2 is ANQGSEA. The CDR3 DNA is TGCAGCGCTGTGGGACAGCTCAAAGATAACCATGGCTACACCTTC. Translation: CSAVGQLKDNHGYTF.

This chain uses TRBV27 with TRBJ2-7; 7 positions agree with TRBD1. With V trimmed by 4 bases and J by 2 bases, 8 bases remained unmatched. Germline-derived CDR1 and CDR2 are MNHEY and SMNVEV (reference sequence). The CDR3 has 15 residues. DNA for the CDR3: TGTGCCAGCAGTTCATACCGGGACAGTGCCTACGAGCAGTACTTC. This sequence encodes CASSSYRDSAYEQYF.

The genes are TRBV5-1 and TRBJ2-3, with 11 bases matching TRBD1. Germline CDR1 is SGHRS and CDR2 is YFSETQ. The CDR3 sequence is 15 residues long. V shed 4 bases, J shed 6 bases, and the junction held 7 bases outside the gene matches. The CDR3 bases are TGCGCCAGCAGCGACCGGACAGGGGGCGCGGATACGCAGTATTTT. Its translation is CASSDRTGGADTQYF.

There are a few counts of this clonotype. The rearrangement links TRBV20-1 to TRBJ2-7, with D unresolved. The CDR3 is 14 amino acids. CDR1 and CDR2 (germline): DFQATT, SNEGSKA (reference sequence). The V gene lost 0 bases and the J gene lost 3 bases, with 12 bases spanning the gap. CDR3: CSARDNSKGYEQYF. CDR3 DNA: TGCAGTGCTAGAGACAACTCGAAGGGCTACGAGCAGTACTTC.

V is TRBV20-1 and J is TRBJ1-2; possible D gene TRBD1, 5 bases. The CDR3 extends over 15 amino acids. With 6 bases removed from V and 7 bases from J, the gap between germline ends came to 24 bases. From germline, CDR1 is DFQATT and CDR2 SNEGSKA (reference sequence). This CDR3 reads CSAPPGVQERLGYTF. The CDR3 nucleotides read TGCAGTGCCCCCCCTGGAGTACAGGAGCGCCTTGGCTACACCTTC.

This sequence joins TRBV7-2 and TRBJ2-7, with D possibly TRBD1 on 7 matching bases. CDR3 length: 14 residues. V was shortened by 2 bases and J by 7 bases, with 15 bases between the two germline ends. Germline V gene lookup returns CDR1 SGHTA and CDR2 FQGNSA. The CDR3 sequence: CASSLSRGDTEQYF. Here the CDR3 DNA reads TGTGCCAGCAGCTTATCCAGGGGGGATACGGAGCAGTACTTC.

The chain carries TRBV6-6 and TRBJ2-4; no definite D call. TRBJ2-7 matches the DNA end more closely, so the J call is doubtful. CDR1 is MNHNY and CDR2 is SVGAGI in the germline V gene (reference sequence). The CDR3 covers 12 residues. CDR3 bases: TGTGCCAGCAGGACCGGCCTCTACGAGCAGTACTTC. It specifies CASRTGLYEQYF.

Ten or more counts support this clonotype. This sequence joins TRBV7-8 and TRBJ2-1; 9 nucleotides line up with TRBD2. Germline V lookup: CDR1 SGHVS, CDR2 FQNEAQ. The CDR3 length is 15 residues. Trimming took 6 bases from V and 4 from J; bases not matched to a gene: 7. CDR3 region: CASSRSGGPYNEQFF. CDR3 sequence (DNA): TGTGCCAGCAGTCGTAGCGGGGGACCGTACAATGAGCAGTTCTTC.

The chain uses TRBV9 and TRBJ2-1; the match to TRBD1 covers 11 bases. This CDR3 has 17 residues. The J segment lost 10 bases and the V segment lost 4 bases, leaving 16 bases of the junction unmatched. CDR1 is SGDLS, CDR2 YYNGEE, per germline. The CDR3 DNA sequence: TGTGCCAGCAGCCCCCGGAATGGGGGACAGGGGGGTTACGAGCAGTTCTTC. Translating it yields CASSPRNGGQGGYEQFF.

This clonotype was seen a few times. V usage is TRBV29-1 and J usage is TRBJ2-2; D may be TRBD2 (6 bases). Germline V lookup: CDR1 SQVTM, CDR2 ANQGSEA. The CDR3 has 13 residues. Trimming cost V 6 bases and J 0 bases, with 8 bases left between them. CDR3 nucleotide sequence: TGCAGCGTGGAGGGTTCGAACACCGGGGAGCTGTTTTTT. It translates to CSVEGSNTGELFF.

This clonotype turned up a few times. Mismatch with germline at one junction end may stem from a read error. The chain couples TRBV5-1 to TRBJ2-3; perhaps TRBD2 as D (5 bases). Germline V lookup: CDR1 SGHRS, CDR2 YFSETQ. The CDR3 is 16 residues long. This chain's CDR3 is CASSWSLGLSTDTQYF. CDR3 in DNA: TGCGCCAGTAGCTGGAGCCTTGGACTTAGCACAGATACGCAGTATTTT.

The rearrangement joins TRBV7-9 to TRBJ1-2, with D tentatively TRBD1 (5 bases). The CDR3 has 15 residues. Trimming stripped 1 base from V and 0 bases from J, with 9 bases between. The germline V gene has CDR1 SEHNR and CDR2 FQNEAQ (reference sequence). CDR3 DNA sequence: TGTGCCAGCAGCTTAGAGACAGACGCTAACTATGGCTACACCTTC. Its protein is CASSLETDANYGYTF. The entire variable domain, with the rest obtained from reference TRBV7-9 and TRBJ1-2, is as follows: DTGVSQNPRHKITKRGQNVTFRCDPISEHNRLYWYRQTLGQGPEFLTYFQNEAQLEKSRLLSDRFSAERPKGSFSTLEIQRTEQGDSAMYLCASSLETDANYGYTFGSGTRLTVV.

This clonotype was counted between two and nine times. CDR3 DNA: TGTGCCAGCGGTGCCTGGGGGATGGAGACCCAGTACTTC. It codes for CASGAWGMETQYF. The chain uses TRBV6-6 and TRBJ2-5; D may match TRBD1 or TRBD2 (5 bases each). The ends were cut back, 8 bases at V and 5 bases at J, with 15 bases in the middle. The CDR3 extends over 13 amino acids. Germline CDR1 and CDR2: MNHNY and SVGAGI (reference sequence).

The sample holds a few counts of this clonotype. The chain carries TRBV7-2 and TRBJ2-7, with 10 bases aligning to TRBD1. This CDR3 spans 14 amino acids. V shed 7 bases, J shed 7 bases, and the junction held 10 bases outside the gene matches. Looked up from germline, CDR1 is SGHTA and CDR2 is FQGNSA. CDR3 amino acids: CASNRDRGSGEQYF. DNA of the CDR3: TGTGCCAGCAACCGGGACAGGGGTTCGGGGGAGCAGTACTTC.

V is TRBV7-9 and J is TRBJ2-1; possibly TRBD2 for D (7 bases). The germline gives CDR1 SEHNR, CDR2 FQNEAQ (reference sequence). Trimming left V 4 bases short and J 13 bases short, with 20 bases between. The CDR3 extends over 14 amino acids. DNA for the CDR3: TGTGCCAGCAGCTCCCGAACAGGGAGGGAGACCCAGTTCTTC. Translated, it gives CASSSRTGRETQFF.

V is TRBV27 and J is TRBJ2-7; 9 nucleotides agree with TRBD2. V gave up 5 bases and J gave up 6 bases; unmatched junction bases: 8. Looked up from germline, CDR1 is MNHEY and CDR2 is SMNVEV (reference sequence). This CDR3 comprises 14 residues. The CDR3 reads CASSRPSGIGEQYF. CDR3 DNA sequence: TGTGCCAGCAGTCGCCCTAGCGGGATTGGCGAGCAGTACTTC.